A single T cell receptor beta chain is shown here with its context. These data are taken from a study of blood T cell repertoires in COVID-19. Study details: Sample material is recorded as cDNA or gDNA derived from T cells, B-cell-depleted T cells, or PBMCs.

Method: immunoSEQ multiplex PCR; TCRdb's copy keeps in-frame clones and lacks some. The sample records a few hundred thousand clones, roughly 83% being singletons. J was trimmed by 4 bases and V by 0 bases; bases with no gene match: 5. The CDR3 is 15 residues long. CDR1 and CDR2 (germline): SGHRS, YFSETQ. Sequenced sample: peripheral blood. The V gene is TRBV5-1, the J gene TRBJ2-7; 9 bases fit TRBD2. The sequence derives from a woman between 50 and 59 years old with acute or convalescent COVID-19. CDR3 in amino acids: CASSLEGLAQYEQYF. In DNA, the CDR3 is TGCGCCAGCAGCTTGGAGGGACTAGCACAGTACGAGCAGTACTTC.